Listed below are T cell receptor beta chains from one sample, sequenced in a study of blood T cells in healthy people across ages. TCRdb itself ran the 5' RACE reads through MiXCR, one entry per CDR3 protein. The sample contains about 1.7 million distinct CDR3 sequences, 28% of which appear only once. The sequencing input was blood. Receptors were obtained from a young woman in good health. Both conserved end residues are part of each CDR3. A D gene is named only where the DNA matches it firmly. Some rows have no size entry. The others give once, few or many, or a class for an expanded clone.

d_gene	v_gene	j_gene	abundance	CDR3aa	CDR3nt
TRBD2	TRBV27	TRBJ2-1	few	CASSLFAGASYNEQFF	TGTGCCAGCAGTTTATTTGCGGGAGCCTCCTACAATGAGCAGTTCTTC
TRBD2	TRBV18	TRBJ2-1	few	CASSPDSGSNEQFF	TGTGCCAGCTCACCCGATAGCGGGAGCAACGAGCAGTTCTTC
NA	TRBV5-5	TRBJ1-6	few	CASSLGPGPINSPLHF	TGTGCCAGCAGCTTGGGACCCGGGCCGATTAATTCACCCCTCCACTTT
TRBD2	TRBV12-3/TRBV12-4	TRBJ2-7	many	CASSLRLAVEYEQYF	TGTGCCAGCAGTTTAAGGCTAGCGGTCGAGTACGAGCAGTACTTC
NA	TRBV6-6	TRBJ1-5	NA	CASGWNQPQHF	TGTGCCAGCGGCTGGAATCAGCCCCAGCATTTT
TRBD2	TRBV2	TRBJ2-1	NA	CASSGTSGMNEQFF	TGTGCCAGCAGTGGGACTAGCGGGATGAATGAGCAGTTCTTC
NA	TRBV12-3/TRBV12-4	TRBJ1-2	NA	CASSLEGFVYGYTF	TGTGCCAGCAGTTTGGAGGGGTTCGTCTATGGCTACACCTTC
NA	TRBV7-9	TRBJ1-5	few	CASSLDMDSQNQPQHF	TGTGCCAGCAGCTTAGACATGGACAGCCAAAATCAGCCCCAGCATTTT
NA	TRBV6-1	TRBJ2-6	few	CASRRKTSPISGANVLTF	TGTGCCAGCAGGCGCAAGACATCACCCATCTCTGGGGCCAACGTCCTGACTTTC
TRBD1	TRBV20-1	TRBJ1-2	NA	CSARQGALNYGYTF	TGCAGTGCCCGACAGGGGGCCCTTAACTATGGCTACACCTTC
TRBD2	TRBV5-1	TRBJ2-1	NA	CASGEPGLAGVNEQFF	TGCGCCAGCGGCGAACCGGGACTAGCGGGGGTCAATGAGCAGTTCTTC
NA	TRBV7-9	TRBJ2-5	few	CASSSRYSQETQYF	TGTGCCAGCAGCTCCAGATACAGCCAAGAGACCCAGTACTTC
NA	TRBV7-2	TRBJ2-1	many	CASSLFYEQFF	TGTGCCAGCAGCTTATTCTATGAGCAGTTCTTC
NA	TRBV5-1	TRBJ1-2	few	CASSMGTEEYGYTF	TGCGCCAGCAGCATGGGGACGGAGGAATATGGCTACACCTTC
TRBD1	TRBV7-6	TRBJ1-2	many	CASSVQGAGYYGYTF	TGTGCCAGCAGCGTACAGGGGGCGGGCTACTATGGCTACACCTTC
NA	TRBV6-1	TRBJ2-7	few	CASRGMDGGCDEQYF	TGTGCCAGCAGAGGTATGGATGGGGGTTGCGACGAGCAGTACTTC
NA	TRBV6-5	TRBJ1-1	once	CASTYRVPGATEAFF	TGTGCCAGCACCTATCGGGTTCCAGGGGCCACTGAAGCTTTCTTT
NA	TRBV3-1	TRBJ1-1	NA	CASSPEQRDTEAFF	TGTGCCAGCAGCCCCGAGCAGAGGGACACTGAAGCTTTCTTT
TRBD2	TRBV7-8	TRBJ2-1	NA	CASSLQLAGVGNEQFF	TGTGCCAGCAGCTTACAACTAGCGGGAGTAGGTAATGAGCAGTTCTTC
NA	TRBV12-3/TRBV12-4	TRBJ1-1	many	CASSPPRMNTEAFF	TGTGCCAGCAGTCCCCCCCGGATGAACACTGAAGCTTTCTTT
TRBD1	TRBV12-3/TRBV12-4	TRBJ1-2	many	CASSPRTGSYGYTF	TGTGCCAGCAGTCCAAGGACAGGGAGCTATGGCTACACCTTC
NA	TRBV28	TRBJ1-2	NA	CASSLRGPNYGYTF	TGTGCCAGCAGTTTGCGGGGGCCAAACTATGGCTACACCTTC
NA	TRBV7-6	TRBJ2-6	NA	CARSLVRRAGANVLTF	TGTGCCCGCAGCTTAGTGAGGCGGGCTGGGGCCAACGTCCTGACTTTC
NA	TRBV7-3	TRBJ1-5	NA	CASSPQLGGRINQPQHF	TGTGCCAGCAGCCCGCAGCTAGGAGGACGGATAAATCAGCCCCAGCATTTT
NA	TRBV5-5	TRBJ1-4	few	CASSLGQGWGEKLFF	TGTGCCAGCAGCTTGGGGCAGGGCTGGGGTGAAAAACTGTTTTTT
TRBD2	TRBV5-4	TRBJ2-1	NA	CASSWSGTGSVEQFF	TGTGCCAGCAGCTGGAGCGGGACCGGTTCGGTAGAGCAGTTCTTC
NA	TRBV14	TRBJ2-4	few	CASSQYTGLGKNIQYF	TGTGCCAGCAGCCAATATACAGGGTTGGGCAAAAACATTCAGTACTTC
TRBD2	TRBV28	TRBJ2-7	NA	CASSPGGIGYEQYF	TGTGCCAGCAGCCCGGGGGGGATCGGCTACGAGCAGTACTTC
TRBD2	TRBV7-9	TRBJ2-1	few	CASSRRLAGAYNEQFF	TGTGCCAGCAGCAGACGACTAGCGGGGGCCTACAATGAGCAGTTCTTC
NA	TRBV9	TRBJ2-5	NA	CASSPEEGQGQYF	TGTGCCAGCAGTCCGGAGGAAGGCCAGGGCCAGTACTTC
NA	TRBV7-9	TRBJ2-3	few	CASSSSSRPDTQYF	TGTGCCAGCAGCTCCTCCTCCCGTCCAGATACGCAGTATTTT
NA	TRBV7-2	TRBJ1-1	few	CASSSVGGGTEAFF	TGTGCCAGCAGTTCTGTGGGGGGCGGGACTGAAGCTTTCTTT
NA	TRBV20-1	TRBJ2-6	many	CSARDRLSSGANVLTF	TGCAGTGCTAGAGACAGGCTTAGCTCTGGGGCCAACGTCCTGACTTTC
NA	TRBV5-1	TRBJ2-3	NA	CASSFGGDGTDTQYF	TGCGCCAGCAGCTTCGGCGGGGACGGCACAGATACGCAGTATTTT
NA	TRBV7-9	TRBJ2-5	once	CANSPDVKETQYF	TGTGCCAACAGCCCGGACGTAAAAGAGACCCAGTACTTC
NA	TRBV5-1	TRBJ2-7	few	CASSVGQPSYEQYF	TGCGCCAGCAGCGTCGGACAGCCCTCCTACGAGCAGTACTTC
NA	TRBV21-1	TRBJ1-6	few	CASSKVEGINSPLHF	TGTGCCAGCAGCAAAGTCGAGGGTATCAATTCACCCCTCCACTTT
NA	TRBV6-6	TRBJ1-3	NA	CASSYSIGTGNTIYF	TGTGCCAGCAGTTACTCGATCGGGACTGGAAACACCATATATTTT
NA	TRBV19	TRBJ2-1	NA	CASIRPPGNEQFF	TGTGCCAGTATCCGACCCCCGGGAAATGAGCAGTTCTTC
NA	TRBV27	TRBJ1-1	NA	CASSLSKADIGTEAFF	TGTGCCAGCAGTTTATCGAAAGCGGACATAGGCACTGAAGCTTTCTTT
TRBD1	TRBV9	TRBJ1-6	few	CASSRRTGVNSPLHF	TGTGCCAGCAGCCGTAGGACAGGTGTTAATTCACCCCTCCACTTT
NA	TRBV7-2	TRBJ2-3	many	CASSLGGLGTQYF	TGTGCCAGCAGCTTAGGCGGATTGGGCACGCAGTATTTT
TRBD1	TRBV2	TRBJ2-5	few	CASSRWGQGAKETQYF	TGTGCCAGCAGTCGCTGGGGGCAGGGGGCGAAAGAGACCCAGTACTTC
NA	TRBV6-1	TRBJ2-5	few	CASSQSFWGAKGTQETQYF	TGTGCCAGCAGCCAAAGTTTTTGGGGGGCTAAGGGTACCCAAGAGACCCAGTACTTC
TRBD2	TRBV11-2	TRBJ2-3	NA	CASSFSLTTSGSRNTQYF	TGTGCCAGCAGCTTCTCCCTCACGACTAGCGGGAGTCGGAATACGCAGTATTTT
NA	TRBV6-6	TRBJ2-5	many	CASSYGQGRGETQYF	TGTGCCAGCAGTTACGGTCAAGGAAGGGGGGAGACCCAGTACTTC
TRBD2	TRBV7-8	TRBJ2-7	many	CASSLTSGRAYEQYF	TGTGCCAGCAGCTTGACTAGCGGGAGGGCCTACGAGCAGTACTTC
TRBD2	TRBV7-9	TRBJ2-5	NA	CASTQSGDPYQETQYF	TGTGCCAGCACCCAAAGCGGGGACCCGTACCAAGAGACCCAGTACTTC
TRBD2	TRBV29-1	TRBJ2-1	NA	CGASSGQYNEQFF	TGCGGCGCCTCTAGCGGGCAATACAATGAGCAGTTCTTC
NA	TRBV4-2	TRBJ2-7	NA	CASSQDPPGESLIYEQYF	TGTGCCAGCAGCCAAGATCCCCCCGGGGAAAGTCTTATCTACGAGCAGTACTTC
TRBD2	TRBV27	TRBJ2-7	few	CASSSHGSGGSYEQYF	TGTGCCAGCAGTTCCCATGGGAGCGGGGGCTCCTACGAGCAGTACTTC
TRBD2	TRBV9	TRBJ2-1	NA	CASSLVPSGLAGNEQFF	TGTGCCAGCAGTCTCGTACCCTCGGGACTAGCGGGTAATGAGCAGTTCTTC
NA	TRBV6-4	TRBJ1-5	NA	CASSGRDKYSSQPQHF	TGTGCCAGCAGTGGCCGAGACAAATATAGCAGTCAGCCCCAGCATTTT
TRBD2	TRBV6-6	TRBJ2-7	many	CASSSASSGSHYEQYF	TGTGCCAGCAGTTCCGCCTCTAGCGGGAGTCACTACGAGCAGTACTTC
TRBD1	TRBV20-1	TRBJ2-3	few	CSATGTGKFQDTQYF	TGCAGTGCCACTGGGACAGGGAAATTTCAGGATACGCAGTATTTT
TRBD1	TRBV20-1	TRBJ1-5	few	CSAVSQGASNQPQHF	TGCAGTGCCGTATCACAGGGGGCGAGCAATCAGCCCCAGCATTTT
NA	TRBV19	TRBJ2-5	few	CASSTSRQGETQYF	TGTGCCAGTAGTACATCGCGGCAGGGTGAGACCCAGTACTTC
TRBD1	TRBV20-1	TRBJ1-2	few	CSAINGQGNYGYTF	TGCAGTGCTATAAACGGACAGGGGAACTATGGCTACACCTTC
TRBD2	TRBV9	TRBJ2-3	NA	CASSFSSGSTTDTQYF	TGTGCCAGCAGCTTTAGTAGCGGGAGCACCACAGATACGCAGTATTTT